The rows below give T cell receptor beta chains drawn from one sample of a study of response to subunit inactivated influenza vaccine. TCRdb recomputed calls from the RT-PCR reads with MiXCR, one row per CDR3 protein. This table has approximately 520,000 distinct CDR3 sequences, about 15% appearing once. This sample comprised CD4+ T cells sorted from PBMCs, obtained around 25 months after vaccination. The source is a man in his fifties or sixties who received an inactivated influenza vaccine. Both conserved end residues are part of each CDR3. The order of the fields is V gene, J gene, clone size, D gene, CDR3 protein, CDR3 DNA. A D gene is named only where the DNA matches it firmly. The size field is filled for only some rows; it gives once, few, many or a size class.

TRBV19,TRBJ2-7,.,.,CASSITRGMSAYEQYF,TGTGCCAGTAGTATTACTCGGGGGATGTCTGCCTACGAGCAGTACTTC
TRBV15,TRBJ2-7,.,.,CATSRDRTYEQYF,TGTGCCACCAGCAGAGACAGGACGTACGAGCAGTACTTC
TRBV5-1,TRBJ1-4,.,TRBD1,CASSPPRGTVHEKLFF,TGCGCCAGCAGCCCGCCCCGCGGGACAGTCCATGAAAAACTGTTTTTT
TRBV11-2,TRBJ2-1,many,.,CASSLGPSSYNEQFF,TGTGCCAGCAGCTTAGGTCCTAGCTCCTACAATGAGCAGTTCTTC
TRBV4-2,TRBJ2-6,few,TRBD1,CASSQGPQGAGANVLTF,TGTGCCAGCAGCCAAGGTCCTCAGGGGGCTGGGGCCAACGTCCTGACTTTC
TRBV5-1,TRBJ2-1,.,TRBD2,CASSLGPLAGGLRGEQFF,TGCGCCAGCAGCTTGGGCCCGCTAGCGGGAGGCCTCCGGGGTGAGCAGTTCTTC
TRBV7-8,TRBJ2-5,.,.,CASSLSEGAVTQYF,TGTGCCAGCAGCTTATCGGAGGGGGCAGTGACCCAGTACTTC
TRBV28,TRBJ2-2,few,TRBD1,CASSSLLDRGFLFF,TGTGCCAGCAGTTCCCTATTAGACAGGGGTTTTTTGTTTTTT
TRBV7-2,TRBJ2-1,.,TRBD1,CASSKGQGGYNEQFF,TGTGCCAGCAGCAAAGGACAGGGGGGCTACAATGAGCAGTTCTTC
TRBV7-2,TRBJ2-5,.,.,CASSSPSRAVGTQYF,TGTGCCAGCAGCTCTCCCTCCCGCGCGGTTGGGACCCAGTACTTC
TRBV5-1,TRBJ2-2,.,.,CASSSGTVYTGELFF,TGCGCCAGCAGCTCCGGGACGGTCTACACCGGGGAGCTGTTTTTT
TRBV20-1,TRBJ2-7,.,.,CSAIDRHPYEQYF,TGCAGTGCTATCGACAGACACCCCTACGAGCAGTACTTC
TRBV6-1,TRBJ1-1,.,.,CASSDPGFIFEAFF,TGTGCCAGCAGTGACCCCGGATTCATCTTTGAAGCTTTCTTT
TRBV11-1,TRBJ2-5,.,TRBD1,CASSLMGQLETQYF,TGTGCCAGCAGCTTAATGGGACAGTTGGAGACCCAGTACTTC
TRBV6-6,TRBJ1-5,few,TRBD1,CASQGQGNQPQHF,TGTGCCAGCCAGGGACAGGGGAATCAGCCCCAGCATTTT
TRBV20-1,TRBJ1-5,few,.,CSATWERQPQHF,TGCAGTGCTACCTGGGAGAGGCAGCCCCAGCATTTT
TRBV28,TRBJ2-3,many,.,CASSGQLSTDTQYF,TGTGCCAGCAGTGGACAGTTGAGCACAGATACGCAGTATTTT
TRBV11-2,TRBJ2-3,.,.,CASSLVTQGTDTQYF,TGTGCCAGCAGCTTAGTTACTCAGGGCACAGATACGCAGTATTTT
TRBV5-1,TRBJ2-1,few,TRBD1,CASSSLGQGANNEQFF,TGCGCCAGCAGCTCTTTAGGACAGGGGGCCAACAATGAGCAGTTCTTC
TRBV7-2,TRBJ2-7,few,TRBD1,CASSLRMTGAYEQYF,TGTGCCAGCAGCTTAAGGATGACAGGGGCCTACGAGCAGTACTTC
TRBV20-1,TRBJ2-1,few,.,CSARDQRYNEQFF,TGCAGTGCTAGGGACCAGCGCTACAATGAGCAGTTCTTC
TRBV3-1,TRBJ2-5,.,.,CASSHGGGFEVGETQYF,TGTGCCAGCAGCCATGGGGGGGGCTTCGAAGTGGGAGAGACCCAGTACTTC
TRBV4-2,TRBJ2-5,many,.,CASSQDVVGGAQETQYF,TGTGCCAGCAGCCAAGATGTAGTAGGTGGGGCCCAAGAGACCCAGTACTTC
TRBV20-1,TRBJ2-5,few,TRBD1,CSANPDRGAQETQYF,TGCAGTGCTAATCCGGACAGGGGGGCCCAAGAGACCCAGTACTTC
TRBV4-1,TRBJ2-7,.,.,CASSQDFPGGSREQYF,TGCGCCAGCAGCCAAGATTTTCCAGGCGGTTCGCGCGAGCAGTACTTC
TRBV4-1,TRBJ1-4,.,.,CASSRTEGEKLFF,TGCGCCAGCAGTCGAACCGAGGGTGAAAAACTGTTTTTT
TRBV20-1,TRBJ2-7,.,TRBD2,CSARVPLAGAYEQYF,TGCAGTGCTAGAGTTCCACTAGCGGGGGCCTACGAGCAGTACTTC
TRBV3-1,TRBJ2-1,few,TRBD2,CASSQGPTGGGVNEQFF,TGTGCCAGCAGCCAAGGACCAACGGGAGGAGGAGTGAATGAGCAGTTCTTC
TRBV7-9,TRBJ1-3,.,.,CASSLPDSSGNTIYF,TGTGCCAGCAGCTTACCGGACAGCTCTGGAAACACCATATATTTT
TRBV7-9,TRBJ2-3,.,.,CASSAPGTITDTQYF,TGTGCCAGCAGCGCCCCCGGGACAATCACAGATACGCAGTATTTT
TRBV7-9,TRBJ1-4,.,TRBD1,CASGDRLWELFF,TGTGCCAGCGGGGACAGATTGTGGGAACTGTTTTTT
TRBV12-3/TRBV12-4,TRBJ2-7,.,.,CASSYPRGGEQYF,TGTGCCAGCAGTTACCCCAGGGGCGGCGAGCAGTACTTC
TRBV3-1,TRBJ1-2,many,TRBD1,CASSQDPRGAYGYTF,TGTGCCAGCAGCCAAGATCCCAGGGGGGCATATGGCTACACCTTC
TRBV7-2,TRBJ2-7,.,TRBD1,CASSPRQGKTYEQYF,TGTGCCAGCAGCCCCAGACAGGGTAAAACCTACGAGCAGTACTTC
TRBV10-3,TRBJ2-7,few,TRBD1,CAISESYRGFEQYF,TGTGCCATCAGTGAGTCGTACAGGGGTTTTGAGCAGTACTTC
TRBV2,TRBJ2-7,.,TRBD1,CASSYTGGVSYEQYF,TGTGCCAGCAGCTATACAGGGGGCGTAAGCTACGAGCAGTACTTC
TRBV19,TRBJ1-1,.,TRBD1,CASTYVHRGEAFF,TGTGCCAGTACCTACGTGCACAGGGGTGAAGCTTTCTTT
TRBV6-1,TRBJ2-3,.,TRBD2,CASSPRRGGSTDTQYF,TGTGCCAGCAGCCCCCGGCGGGGGGGAAGCACAGATACGCAGTATTTT
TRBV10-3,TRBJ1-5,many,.,CAISESLGTGQPQHF,TGTGCCATCAGTGAGTCTCTGGGGACGGGTCAGCCCCAGCATTTT
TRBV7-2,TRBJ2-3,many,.,CASSLGDLRGLNTQYF,TGTGCCAGCAGCTTGGGCGACCTACGAGGGCTAAATACGCAGTATTTT
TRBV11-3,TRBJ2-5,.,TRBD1,CASSQGTDKRGETQYF,TGTGCCAGCAGCCAAGGGACAGACAAAAGGGGGGAGACCCAGTACTTC